This TCR beta chain is from a study of blood T cell repertoires in COVID-19. Study summary: Acute and convalescent COVID-19 specimens originated in the United States, Italy and Spain. T cells, B-cell-depleted T cells, or PBMCs provided the cDNA or gDNA that served as material.

In the source study's methods: Reference gene primer amplification gave estimated nucleated cell counts. Data came from immunoSEQ multiplex PCR; TCRdb stores just in-frame clones and leaves some out. That table furnishes V, J and clone size, whereas the DNA furnished D and trimming. The sample includes fewer than 250,000 clones, around 80% of them seen just once. Germline CDR1 and CDR2: MDHEN and SYDVKM. V was trimmed by 2 bases and J by 8 bases, leaving 6 bases between them. CDR3 length: 12 amino acids. The clonotype originates from a woman in her 50s with acute or convalescent COVID-19. The V and J genes are TRBV28 and TRBJ2-2; D is undetermined. The sample was peripheral blood. CDR3 sequence: CASSLPVGELFF. The CDR3 region has the DNA TGTGCCAGCAGTTTACCTGTAGGGGAGCTGTTTTTT. The variable domain in full, completed from reference TRBV28 and TRBJ2-2, reads DVKVTQSSRYLVKRTGEKVFLECVQDMDHENMFWYRQDPGLGLRLIYFSYDVKMKEKGDIPEGYSVSREKKERFSLILESASTNQTSMYLCASSLPVGELFFGEGSRLTVL.